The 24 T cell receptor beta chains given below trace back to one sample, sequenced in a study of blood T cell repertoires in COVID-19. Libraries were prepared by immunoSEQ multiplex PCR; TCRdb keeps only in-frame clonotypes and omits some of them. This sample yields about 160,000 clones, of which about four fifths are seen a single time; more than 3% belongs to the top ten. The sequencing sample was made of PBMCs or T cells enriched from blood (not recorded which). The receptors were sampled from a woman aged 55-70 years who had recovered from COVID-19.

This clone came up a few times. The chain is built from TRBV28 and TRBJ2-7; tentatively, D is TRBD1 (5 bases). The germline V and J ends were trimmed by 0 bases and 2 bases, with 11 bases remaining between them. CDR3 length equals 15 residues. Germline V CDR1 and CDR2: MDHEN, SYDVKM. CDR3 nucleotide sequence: TGTGCCAGCAGTTTATGGGACACCACACCCTACGAGCAGTACTTC. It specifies CASSLWDTTPYEQYF.

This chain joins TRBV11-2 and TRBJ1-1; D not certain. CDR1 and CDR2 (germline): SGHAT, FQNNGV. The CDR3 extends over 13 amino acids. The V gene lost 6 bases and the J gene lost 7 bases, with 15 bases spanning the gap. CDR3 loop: CASRPDWGFEAFF. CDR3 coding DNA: TGTGCCAGCAGGCCGGACTGGGGATTTGAAGCTTTCTTT.

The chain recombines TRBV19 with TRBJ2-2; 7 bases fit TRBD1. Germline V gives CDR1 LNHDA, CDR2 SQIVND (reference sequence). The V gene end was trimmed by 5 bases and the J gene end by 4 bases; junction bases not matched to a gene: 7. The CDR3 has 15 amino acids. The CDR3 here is CASSPRPGGTGELFF. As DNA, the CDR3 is TGTGCCAGTAGTCCACGGCCAGGGGGCACCGGGGAGCTGTTTTTT.

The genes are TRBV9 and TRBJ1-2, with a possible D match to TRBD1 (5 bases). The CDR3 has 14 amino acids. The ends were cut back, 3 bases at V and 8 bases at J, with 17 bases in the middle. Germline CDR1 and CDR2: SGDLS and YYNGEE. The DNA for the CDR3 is TGTGCCAGCAGCGGGACCTCAGGGAAGAGAGGCTACACCTTC. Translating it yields CASSGTSGKRGYTF.

CDR3 residues: CASALGTSGFHEQFF. The CDR3 DNA is TGTGCCAGCGCCCTTGGGACTAGCGGGTTCCATGAGCAGTTCTTC. The rearrangement uses TRBV2 and TRBJ2-1, with 12 nucleotides matching TRBD2. The V and J ends lost 8 bases and 8 bases, in that order; junction bases with no gene match: 10. CDR1 and CDR2 (germline): SNHLY, FYNNEI. There are 15 residues in the CDR3.

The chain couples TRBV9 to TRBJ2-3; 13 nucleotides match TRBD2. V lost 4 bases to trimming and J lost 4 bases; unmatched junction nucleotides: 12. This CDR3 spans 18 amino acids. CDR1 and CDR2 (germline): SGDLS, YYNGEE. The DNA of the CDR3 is TGTGCCAGCAGCCCCCGACTAGCGGGGGGCCTTCTCTCAGATACGCAGTATTTT. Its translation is CASSPRLAGGLLSDTQYF.

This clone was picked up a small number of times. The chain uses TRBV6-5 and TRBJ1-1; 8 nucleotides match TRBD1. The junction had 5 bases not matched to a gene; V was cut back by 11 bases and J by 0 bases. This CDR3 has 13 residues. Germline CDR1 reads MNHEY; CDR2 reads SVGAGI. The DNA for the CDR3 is TGTGCCGGTAGGACAGGGATGAACACTGAAGCTTTCTTT. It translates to CAGRTGMNTEAFF.

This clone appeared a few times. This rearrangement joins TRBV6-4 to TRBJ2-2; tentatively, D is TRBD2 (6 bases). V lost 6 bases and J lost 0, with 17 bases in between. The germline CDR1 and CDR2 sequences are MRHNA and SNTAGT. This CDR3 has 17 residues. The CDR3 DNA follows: TGTGCCAGCAGCCCCTTTTCTACGGGAGCGAACACCGGGGAGCTGTTTTTT. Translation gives CASSPFSTGANTGELFF.

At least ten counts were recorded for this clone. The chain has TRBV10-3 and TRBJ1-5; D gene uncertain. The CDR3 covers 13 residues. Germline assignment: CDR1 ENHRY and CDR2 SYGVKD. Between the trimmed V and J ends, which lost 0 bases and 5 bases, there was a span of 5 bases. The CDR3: CAISESTDQPQHF. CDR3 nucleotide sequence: TGTGCCATCAGTGAGTCGACTGATCAGCCCCAGCATTTT.

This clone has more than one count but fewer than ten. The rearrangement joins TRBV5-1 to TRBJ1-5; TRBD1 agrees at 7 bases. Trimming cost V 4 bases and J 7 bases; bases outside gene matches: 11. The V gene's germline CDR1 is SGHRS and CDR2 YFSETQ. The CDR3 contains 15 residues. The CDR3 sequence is CASSPGVGQSQPQHF. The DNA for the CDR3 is TGCGCCAGCAGCCCGGGGGTGGGACAGTCCCAGCCCCAGCATTTT.

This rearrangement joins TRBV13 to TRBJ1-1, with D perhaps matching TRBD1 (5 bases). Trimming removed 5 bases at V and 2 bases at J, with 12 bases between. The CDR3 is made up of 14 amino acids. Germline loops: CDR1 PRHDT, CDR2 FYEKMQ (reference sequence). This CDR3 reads CASSPRQTNTEAFF. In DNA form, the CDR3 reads TGTGCCAGCAGCCCCCGACAGACTAACACTGAAGCTTTCTTT.

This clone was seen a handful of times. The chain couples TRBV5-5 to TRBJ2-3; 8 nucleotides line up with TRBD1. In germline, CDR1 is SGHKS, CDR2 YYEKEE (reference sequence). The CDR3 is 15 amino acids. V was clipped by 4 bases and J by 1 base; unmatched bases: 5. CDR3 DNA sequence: TGTGCCAGCAGCCCCATGACAGGGGGCACAGATACGCAGTATTTT. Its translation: CASSPMTGGTDTQYF.

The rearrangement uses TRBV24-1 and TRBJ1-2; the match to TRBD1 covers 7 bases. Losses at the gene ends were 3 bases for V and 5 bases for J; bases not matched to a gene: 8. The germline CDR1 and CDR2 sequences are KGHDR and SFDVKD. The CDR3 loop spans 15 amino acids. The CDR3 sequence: CATSDPQGDGYGYTF. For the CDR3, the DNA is TGTGCCACCAGTGATCCTCAGGGGGACGGGTATGGCTACACCTTC.

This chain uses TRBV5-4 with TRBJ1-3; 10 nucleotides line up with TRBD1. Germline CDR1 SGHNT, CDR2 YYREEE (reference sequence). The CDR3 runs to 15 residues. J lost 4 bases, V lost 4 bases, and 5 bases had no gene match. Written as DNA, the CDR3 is TGTGCCAGCAGCCCGGGACAGGGGAGAGGAAACACCATATATTTT. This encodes CASSPGQGRGNTIYF. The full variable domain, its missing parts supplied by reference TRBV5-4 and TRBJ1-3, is ETGVTQSPTHLIKTRGQQVTLRCSSQSGHNTVSWYQQALGQGPQFIFQYYREEENGRGNFPPRFSGLQFPNYSSELNVNALELDDSALYLCASSPGQGRGNTIYFGEGSWLTVV.

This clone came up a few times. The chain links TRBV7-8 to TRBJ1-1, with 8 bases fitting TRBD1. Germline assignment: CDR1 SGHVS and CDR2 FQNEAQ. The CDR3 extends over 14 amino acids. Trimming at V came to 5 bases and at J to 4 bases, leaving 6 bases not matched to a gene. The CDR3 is CASSARTGSTEAFF. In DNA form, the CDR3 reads TGTGCCAGCAGCGCCCGGACAGGGAGCACTGAAGCTTTCTTT.

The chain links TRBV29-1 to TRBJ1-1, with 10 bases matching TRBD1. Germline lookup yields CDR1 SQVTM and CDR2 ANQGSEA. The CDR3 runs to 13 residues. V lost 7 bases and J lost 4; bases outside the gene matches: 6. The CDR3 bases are TGCAGCGGAGGGACAGGGGAAGGCACTGAAGCTTTCTTT. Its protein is CSGGTGEGTEAFF.

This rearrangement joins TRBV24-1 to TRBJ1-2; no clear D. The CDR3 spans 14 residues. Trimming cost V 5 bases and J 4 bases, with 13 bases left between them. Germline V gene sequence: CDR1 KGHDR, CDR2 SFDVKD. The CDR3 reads CATSAGGRSYGYTF. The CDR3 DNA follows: TGTGCCACCAGTGCGGGAGGCAGAAGCTATGGCTACACCTTC.

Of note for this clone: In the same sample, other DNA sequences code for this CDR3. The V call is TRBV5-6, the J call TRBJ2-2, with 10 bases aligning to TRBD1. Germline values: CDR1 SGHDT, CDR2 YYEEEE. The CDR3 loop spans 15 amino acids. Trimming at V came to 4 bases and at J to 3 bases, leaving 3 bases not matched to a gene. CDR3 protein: CASSRQGADTGELFF. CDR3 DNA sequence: TGTGCCAGCAGCCGACAGGGGGCAGACACCGGGGAGCTGTTTTTT.

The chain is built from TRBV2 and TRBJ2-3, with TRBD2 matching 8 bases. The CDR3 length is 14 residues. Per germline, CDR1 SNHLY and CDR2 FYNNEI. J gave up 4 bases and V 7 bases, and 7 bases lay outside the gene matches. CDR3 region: CASKFQRGSDTQYF. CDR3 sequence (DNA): TGTGCCAGCAAGTTTCAGCGGGGGTCAGATACGCAGTATTTT.

The CDR3 sequence is CASSRAGGVSDTQYF. In nucleotides, the CDR3 is TGTGCCAGCAGCCGAGCGGGGGGCGTCTCAGATACGCAGTATTTT. The rearrangement joins TRBV6-5 to TRBJ2-3; TRBD2 matches 9 bases. V dropped 6 bases and J dropped 4; count of bases not matched to a gene: 8. Germline values: CDR1 MNHEY, CDR2 SVGAGI. The length of the CDR3 is 15 residues.

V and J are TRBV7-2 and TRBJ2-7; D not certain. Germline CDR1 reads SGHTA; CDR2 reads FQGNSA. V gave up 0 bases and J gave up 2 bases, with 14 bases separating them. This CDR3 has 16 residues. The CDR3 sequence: CASSLALSSRAYEQYF. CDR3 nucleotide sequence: TGTGCCAGCAGCTTAGCGCTATCGTCCCGTGCCTACGAGCAGTACTTC. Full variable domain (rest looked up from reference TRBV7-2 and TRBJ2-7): GAGVSQSPSNKVTEKGKDVELRCDPISGHTALYWYRQSLGQGLEFLIYFQGNSAPDKSGLPSDRFSAERTGGSVSTLTIQRTQQEDSAVYLCASSLALSSRAYEQYFGPGTRLTVT.

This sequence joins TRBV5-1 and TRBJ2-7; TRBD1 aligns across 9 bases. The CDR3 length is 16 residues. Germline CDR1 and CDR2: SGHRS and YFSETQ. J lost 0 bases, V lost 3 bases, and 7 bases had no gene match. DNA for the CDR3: TGCGCCAGCAGCTCTTCCGGGACAGGGAGCTCCTACGAGCAGTACTTC. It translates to CASSSSGTGSSYEQYF.

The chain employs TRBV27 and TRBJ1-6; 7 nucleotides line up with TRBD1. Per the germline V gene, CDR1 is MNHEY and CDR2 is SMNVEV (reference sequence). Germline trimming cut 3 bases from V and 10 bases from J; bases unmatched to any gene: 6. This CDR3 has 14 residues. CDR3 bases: TGTGCCAGCAGTTTCGACAGGGAGGTCTCACCCCTCCACTTT. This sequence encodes CASSFDREVSPLHF.

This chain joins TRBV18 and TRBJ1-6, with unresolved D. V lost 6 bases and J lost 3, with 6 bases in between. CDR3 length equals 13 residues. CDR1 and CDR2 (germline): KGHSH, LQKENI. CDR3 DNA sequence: TGTGCCAGCTCCCCCAACTATAATTCACCCCTCCACTTT. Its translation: CASSPNYNSPLHF.